What follows is one TCR beta chain and its context. The count of this clone is one. What this receptor recognizes is not known. The record has no base qualities; no much larger clone is one base away. Library preparation employed the immunoSEQ multiplex PCR assay. For the multiplex PCR, a mixture combining 60 forward primers for TCR Vbeta segments and 13 reverse primers for TCR Jbeta segments was used. Amplification of the CDR3 region of rearranged TCR beta genes was performed with a multiplex PCR assay on genomic DNA. Amplified TCR beta libraries were sequenced as 87-base-pair reads on the Illumina HiSeq System. From the authors' description of their analysis: Across the roughly 700 repertoires, a later analysis counted 60 million to 90 million unique TCR beta chains, 9.5 million to 13 million of which were shared by at least two donors. Raw reads were error-corrected and collapsed into unique sequences by a nearest-neighbor algorithm in which closely related sequences were merged to remove PCR and sequencing errors. Alignment of CDR3 sequences to IMGT reference sequences was used to assign V, D and J gene segments. Each retained sequence needed at least a six-nucleotide match to both a V gene segment and a J gene segment. Rearrangements were classified as productive when the CDR3 lacked stop codons and remained in frame with V and J, and all other rearrangements were classified as non-productive. Following IMGT convention, CDR3 was defined as the stretch from the second conserved V-encoded cysteine to the conserved J-encoded phenylalanine. The earlier analysis of about 570 of the donors excluded any sequence lacking an unambiguous match to a single V gene segment. An earlier analysis of under 750 of the donors called V segments functional above 56.7% productive rearrangements and segregating when the between-donor standard deviation exceeded 5%. A statistical classification framework was developed to diagnose cytomegalovirus status using the catalog of TCR beta chain sequences. V and J gene assignment, in a later analysis, came from comparing TCR nucleotide sequences with IMGT/GENE-DB human TR gene sequences. The TCRdist pipeline was used in a later analysis to assign CDR3 sequences and most-parsimonious VDJ recombination scenarios. In a later analysis, each TCR beta chain was defined by its CDR3 amino acid sequence together with its V-gene family, and reads lacking a unique V-gene family were excluded. To address suspected cross-contamination and a sequencing artifact, a later analysis removed 550 to 750 highly shared, low-generation-probability nucleotide sequences. In a later analysis, a clonal expansion index for each public chain was calculated from normalized within-repertoire ranks of inferred template counts. Generation probabilities in a later analysis came from a VDJ recombination model fitted to out-of-frame rearrangements, and those results were checked against IGoR. A later analysis scored TCR-TCR, TCR-HLA and TCR-CMV co-occurrence with hypergeometric tests, applying a repertoire-size bias correction to TCR pairs. False discovery rates were estimated in a later analysis by permuting HLA or CMV assignments 20 times. In a later analysis, co-occurring TCRs were grouped using DBSCAN, with TCRdist sequence similarity added in when clustering inside HLA-allele-positive subsets. For co-occurrence clustering, repertoires with fewer than 30,000 or more than 120,000 public chains were excluded, along with about five repertoires with anomalous nucleotide sharing. In its TCRdb copy, this immuneACCESS table keeps in-frame sequences only and misses some clones. Where compared with another copy, unresolved V genes explain less than half of these, and the others have no known cause. The DNA was the basis for D and trimming; V, J and clone size are from that table. Here the sample has approximately 100,000 clones; 79% occur a single time. The biggest ten clones account for about 3.1% of the sample.

This entry comes from a study of cytomegalovirus exposure and HLA in healthy donors (dated by TCRdb to about 2017). About the investigation overall: An earlier analysis of roughly 500 of the donors reported around 280 Gb of sequence data and approximately 120 million unique TCR beta sequences obtained from around 190 million T cells. An early release covering about 600 HLA-typed donors comprised about 320 gigabases of sequencing data and approximately 85 million unique TCR sequences. Rather than drawing on any new phenotypic data, the later analysis identified candidate immune exposures from TCR beta sequences and the way those sequences occurred across donors. Genome-wide SNP genotypes for about three fifths of the roughly 700 donors were used in a later genetic analysis, which treated that subset as a discovery cohort. To study patterns of TCR occurrence, a later analysis re-analyzed previously published TCR beta repertoires from around 670 donors and added high-resolution HLA genotyping. Of the roughly 390 genotyped donors, approximately 80% fell in the genetic ancestry cluster associated with self-reported Caucasian donors. Along with the approximately 700-subject first cohort, a separate validation cohort of over a hundred different subjects was used. Typing coverage differed by locus: A, B, C, DRB1 and DQB1 were typed in roughly 629-630 donors, DQA1 in about 510, DPA1 in 600 to 610, and DPB1 in around 440. The T cell repertoires of 550 to 850 subjects were profiled by immunosequencing and related to cytomegalovirus serostatus. High-throughput TCR immunosequencing, statistical association of individual TCRs with disease status, and machine learning were combined to predict cytomegalovirus infection status. Across approximately 420 genotyped donors of the cohort, an average of about 240,000 unique TCR beta nucleotide sequences per donor were sequenced, and approximately 17% of those sequences were non-productive. HLA typing included class I and class II loci at four-digit resolution. Every repertoire in the discovery cohort had been generated on one and the same sequencing platform. Donor age, sex, ethnicity and CMV serostatus were collected together with the repertoire data. The aim of the study was to test whether cataloging public T cell receptors could identify signatures of past pathogen exposure. An earlier analysis of 587 of the donors used high-throughput TCR beta sequencing to judge whether each TCR beta V gene segment behaved as functional or pseudogenic. Roughly 5 DR-DQ haplotypes were handled as single units for association and clustering because linkage in the cohort was strong. Study-wide findings and limitations: Several of the top co-occurrence clusters appeared to be linked to parvovirus B19, influenza, CMV and Epstein-Barr virus, according to a later analysis. For the cohort, immune exposure information was limited to CMV serostatus. When HLA alleles, especially DR and DQ, strongly co-occurred, TCR associations were difficult to assign to individual alleles. The presence/absence analyses assumed that sequencing depth was roughly uniform across donors, and that assumption may not be true. An association between a missense DCLRE1C variant and V-gene and J-gene trimming of TCR beta chains was found in a later genetic analysis and replicated in an independent cohort. Linkage disequilibrium might explain the correlated functional status among segregating V segments, but an unknown experimental factor could not be ruled out. Cytomegalovirus status was reported to be diagnosed by the classifier with high specificity and sensitivity in both the original and validation cohorts. A total of fewer than 200 TCR beta chains were listed by the study as associated with cytomegalovirus. A later genetic analysis reported fewer N-insertions in productive TCRs among donors in an Asian-associated ancestry cluster than the approximately 700-donor mean. Specific HLA alleles were associated with more than 15,000 TCR beta sequences at a false discovery rate of 0.05 in a later analysis. While some public TCRs were present in many individuals, most TCR sequences turned up only very rarely across donors. The authors suggested that the approach could potentially be extended to other disease states and immunological phenotypes. In this cohort, only TCR beta chains were sequenced, and detectable features were limited by the absence of alpha or paired-chain data. Because some donors lacked HLA typing at each locus, the association tests relied only on the typed subset. In a later analysis, HLA-associated TCR beta chains showed more clonal expansion and lower generation probabilities than non-associated chains that were equally common. Some IMGT-functional V segments, including TRBV6-2 and TRBV6-3, could not be distinguished by the 87-base-pair reads and were therefore excluded. According to a later analysis, most CMV-associated TCR beta chains appeared to be HLA-restricted, and the HLA associations seemed to be driven largely by CMV exposure. A cluster of highly shared sequence variants was judged likely to represent a technical artifact of the sequencing pipeline. Broadly in line with IMGT annotations, most TCR beta V segments showed up in productive rearrangements about 90% or about 30% of the time in an earlier analysis of roughly 590 of the donors. Approximately 18 rarely observed V segments, including chromosome 9 orphons, were excluded from the earlier analysis of several hundred of the donors because counts were too low. According to a later analysis, TCR association rates differed among HLA loci, with DRB1 alleles showing the most associated TCRs and HLA-C alleles showing the fewest. A further reported finding was that TCR beta sequences accurately predicted the HLA-A and HLA-B alleles for most subjects in the first cohort. A few of the identified cytomegalovirus-associated TCR beta chains were confirmed in vitro to be specific for cytomegalovirus antigens.

Including the terminal cysteine and phenylalanine, the CDR3 comprises 12 residues. The kept DNA is CDR3 alone, 36 bases in frame from the first base. V loses 7 bases at its end and J loses 7 bases; junction bases beyond the gene matches: 7. The germline V gene sets CDR1 to SNHLY and CDR2 to FYNNEI. In total, 666 healthy bone marrow donors made up the cohort. At the time of sampling, every cohort member was nominally healthy, though immune exposures that went unrecorded were likely present. The donor tested CMV seronegative and was one of the 352 seronegative cohort members. A peripheral blood sample was provided by each donor, and peripheral blood mononuclear cells were used for TCR beta sequencing. Genomic DNA extraction from the blood cell samples was performed with the Qiagen DNeasy Blood Extraction Kit.

The V gene is TRBV2 and the J gene is TRBJ2-7; 7 central nucleotides agree with TRBD1. The sequence was collected from a woman in her 40s in good health and CMV-seronegative. The sequenced material came from PBMCs. The CDR3 has the sequence CASTGQAVEQYF. The bases read TGTGCCAGCACTGGACAGGCGGTTGAGCAGTACTTC.